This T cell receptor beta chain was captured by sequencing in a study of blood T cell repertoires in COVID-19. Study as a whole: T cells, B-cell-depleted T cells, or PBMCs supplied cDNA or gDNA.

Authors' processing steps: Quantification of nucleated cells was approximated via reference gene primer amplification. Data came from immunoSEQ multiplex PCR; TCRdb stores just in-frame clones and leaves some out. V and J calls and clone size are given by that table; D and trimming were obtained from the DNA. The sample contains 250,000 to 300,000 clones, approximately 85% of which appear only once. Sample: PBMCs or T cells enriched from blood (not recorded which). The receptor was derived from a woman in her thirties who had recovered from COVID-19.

CDR3 sequence (DNA): TGCGCCAGCAGCTTGGAGCCAGGGGAATCGGGGGGCTACACCTTC. Translation: CASSLEPGESGGYTF. The chain combines TRBV5-1 with TRBJ1-2; D might be TRBD1 (6 bases). Per the germline V gene, CDR1 is SGHRS and CDR2 is YFSETQ. The CDR3 covers 15 residues. V was pared by 0 bases and J by 8 bases, with 17 bases between.